This entry concerns a single T cell receptor (beta chain). Antigen unknown. Anywhere from 1 to 8 samples came from each patient, spanning pretreatment and on-treatment. The J segment lost 4 bases and the V segment lost 7 bases, leaving 4 bases of the junction unmatched. This CDR3 is built from 14 residues. Germline CDR1 and CDR2: LNHDA and SQIVND (reference sequence). Using immunoSEQ multiplex PCR, the repertoire was profiled, and TCRdb retains in-frame clones only, with some absent. Of 35,000 to 50,000 clones listed, approximately 80% are singletons. The data belong to a study of PD-L1 blockade in urothelial cancer. Overall study context: Before enrollment, 0 to 3 chemotherapy regimens had been given to patients. T cells were recovered from blood samples at a median of around 150,000. Findings of the study overall: Pretreatment TCR clonality in blood, when below the median, was predictive of better survival.

The sample in question was PBMCs, obtained around atezolizumab (anti-PD-L1) treatment. The clonotype was recovered from a man between 65 and 79 years old with urothelial cancer. The chain employs TRBV19 and TRBJ2-1; TRBD1 agrees at 10 bases. The CDR3 DNA sequence: TGTGCCAGTATGCGGACAGGGGGTTACAATGAGCAGTTCTTC. Translating gives CASMRTGGYNEQFF.